The 7 T cell receptor beta chains below were found in one sample sequenced in a study of cytomegalovirus exposure and HLA in healthy donors. Only in-frame clones appear in the TCRdb table, and some are missing; sequencing was by immunoSEQ multiplex PCR. The data show roughly 200,000 clones, approximately 86% seen once. Material: PBMCs. These receptors were obtained from a man between 25 and 39 years old in good health and CMV-seropositive.

CDR3 protein: CASSPRGGDQRVPGYEQYF. The CDR3 DNA follows: TGTGCCAGCAGCCCAAGGGGGGGGGACCAACGGGTTCCGGGGTACGAGCAGTACTTC. The chain carries TRBV27 and TRBJ2-7; tentative D call: TRBD2 (7 bases). Germline CDR1 MNHEY, CDR2 SMNVEV (reference sequence). The CDR3 has 19 amino acids. V dropped 6 bases and J dropped 4 bases, with 31 bases sitting between them.

V gene TRBV14 combines with J gene TRBJ2-7; 11 bases agree with TRBD2. The CDR3 contains 16 residues. V gave up 0 bases and J gave up 5 bases; unmatched junction bases: 6. Germline CDR1 reads SGHDN; CDR2 reads FVKESK. CDR3: CASSQETTSGANEQYF. As DNA, the CDR3 is TGTGCCAGCAGCCAAGAGACGACTAGCGGGGCCAACGAGCAGTACTTC. The full variable domain, with the rest looked up from reference TRBV14 and TRBJ2-7, is EAGVTQFPSHSVIEKGQTVTLRCDPISGHDNLYWYRRVMGKEIKFLLHFVKESKQDESGMPNNRFLAERTGGTYSTLKVQPAELEDSGVYFCASSQETTSGANEQYFGPGTRLTVT.

The chain combines TRBV30 with TRBJ2-1, with 10 positions matching TRBD2. V gave up 4 bases and J gave up 3 bases; unmatched junction bases: 3. This CDR3 has 14 amino acids. Germline CDR1 GTSNPN, CDR2 SVGIG (reference sequence). The CDR3 region has the DNA TGTGCCTGGACAAGCGGGGGGGGCTACAATGAGCAGTTCTTC. This translates into CAWTSGGGYNEQFF. The full variable domain, its missing parts supplied by reference TRBV30 and TRBJ2-1, is SQTIHQWPATLVQPVGSPLSLECTVEGTSNPNLYWYRQAAGRGLQLLFYSVGIGQISSEVPQNLSASRPQDRQFILSSKKLLLSDSGFYLCAWTSGGGYNEQFFGPGTRLTVL.

The V and J genes are TRBV5-6 and TRBJ2-1, with D perhaps TRBD1 or TRBD2 (6 bases each). The CDR3 runs to 14 residues. CDR1 SGHDT and CDR2 YYEEEE come from the germline V gene. V lost 4 bases, J lost 13 bases, and 21 bases lay in between. CDR3 sequence (DNA): TGTGCCAGCAGCGGATCCTCGGGGGCAGAAAGCCAGTTCTTC. This translates into CASSGSSGAESQFF.

The V call is TRBV6-6, the J call TRBJ2-7, with 11 bases fitting TRBD1. The length of the CDR3 is 13 residues. The V gene end was trimmed by 8 bases and the J gene end by 4 bases; junction bases not matched to a gene: 4. The germline gives CDR1 MNHNY, CDR2 SVGAGI (reference sequence). CDR3 sequence (DNA): TGTGCCAGCCTCCGGGACAGGGGGTACGAGCAGTACTTC. Residues: CASLRDRGYEQYF.

The V call is TRBV12-5, the J call TRBJ2-1; TRBD2 agrees at 7 bases. This CDR3 has 16 residues. The germline V gene has CDR1 LGHNT and CDR2 FRNRAP. With 3 bases clipped from V and 5 bases from J, the junction kept 10 bases outside the gene matches. CDR3 bases: TGTGCTAGTGGTTTACCTGCGGTGGGAGGGGACAATGAGCAGTTCTTC. This sequence encodes CASGLPAVGGDNEQFF.

The chain links TRBV2 to TRBJ1-2; D gene ambiguous. Trimming took 7 bases from V and 2 from J, leaving 8 bases between them. The CDR3 has 12 residues. Per germline, CDR1 SNHLY and CDR2 FYNNEI. As DNA, the CDR3 is TGTGCCAGCAAAAACGACAACTATGGCTACACCTTC. Its translation: CASKNDNYGYTF. The complete variable domain, with remaining parts taken from reference TRBV2 and TRBJ1-2, reads EPEVTQTPSHQVTQMGQEVILRCVPISNHLYFYWYRQILGQKVEFLVSFYNNEISEKSEIFDDQFSVERPDGSNFTLKIRSTKLEDSAMYFCASKNDNYGYTFGSGTRLTVV.